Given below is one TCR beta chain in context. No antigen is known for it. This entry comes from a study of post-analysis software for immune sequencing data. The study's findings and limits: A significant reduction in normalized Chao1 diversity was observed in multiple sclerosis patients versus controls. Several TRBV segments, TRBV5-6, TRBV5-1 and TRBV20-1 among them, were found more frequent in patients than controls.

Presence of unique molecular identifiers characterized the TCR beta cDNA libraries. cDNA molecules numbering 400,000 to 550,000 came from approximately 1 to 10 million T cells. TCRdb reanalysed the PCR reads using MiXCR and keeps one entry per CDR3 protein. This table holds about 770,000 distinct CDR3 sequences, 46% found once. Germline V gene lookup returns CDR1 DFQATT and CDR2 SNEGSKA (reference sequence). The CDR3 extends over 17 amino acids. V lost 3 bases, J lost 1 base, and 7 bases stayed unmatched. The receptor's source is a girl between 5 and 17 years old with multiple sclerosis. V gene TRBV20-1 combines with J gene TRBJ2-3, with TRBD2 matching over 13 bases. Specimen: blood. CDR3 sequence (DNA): TGCAGTGCTAGCGGACTAGCGGGAGATATAGGCACAGATACGCAGTATTTT. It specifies CSASGLAGDIGTDTQYF.